The T cell receptor beta chain under discussion was sequenced for a study of shared clonotypes between healthy human individuals. General study findings and limits: Estimated clonotype richness was generally higher in naive than memory subsets.

How the authors handled the data: As immunoSEQ supplied junction-only sequences (without quality scores), filtering differed. Repertoires were generated with immunoSEQ multiplex PCR, while TCRdb's copy carries only in-frame clones and drops some. The V and J calls and clone size were taken over from that table, and D and trimming were inferred from the DNA. The sample contains about 2.4 million clones, 85% to 95% of which appear only once. Those who donated were healthy HIV-negative adults, with no recent acute infections or vaccinations reported. Subsets obtained from CD4+ cells comprised CD45RA+ naive and CD45RA-negative memory cells. Regarding this clone: Its specificity is unknown.

This receptor was taken from a man in his late teens or twenties in good health. Sequencing was done on a sample of naive CD4+ T cells sorted from blood. The subset denotes: CD45RA+ positively selected.

As DNA, the CDR3 is TGTGCCAGCAGTCCAAGGACTAGCTTCACCCACGAGCAGTACTTC. Its translation: CASSPRTSFTHEQYF. The V call is TRBV7-2, the J call TRBJ2-7, with TRBD2 identical over 8 bases. The ends lost 6 bases at V and 5 bases at J; junction bases unmatched: 12. This CDR3 spans 15 amino acids. Per germline, CDR1 SGHTA and CDR2 FQGNSA. Full variable domain (remainder filled in from reference TRBV7-2 and TRBJ2-7): GAGVSQSPSNKVTEKGKDVELRCDPISGHTALYWYRQSLGQGLEFLIYFQGNSAPDKSGLPSDRFSAERTGGSVSTLTIQRTQQEDSAVYLCASSPRTSFTHEQYFGPGTRLTVT.